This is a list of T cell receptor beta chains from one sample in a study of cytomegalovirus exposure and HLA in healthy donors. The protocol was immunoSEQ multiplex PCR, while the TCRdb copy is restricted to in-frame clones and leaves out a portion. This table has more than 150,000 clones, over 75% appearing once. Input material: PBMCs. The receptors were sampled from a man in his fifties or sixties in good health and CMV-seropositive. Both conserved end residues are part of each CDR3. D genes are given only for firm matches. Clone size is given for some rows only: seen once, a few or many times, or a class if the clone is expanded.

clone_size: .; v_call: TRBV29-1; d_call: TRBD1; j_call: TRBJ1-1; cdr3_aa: CSVGPMTGARTEAFF; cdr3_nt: TGCAGCGTTGGACCTATGACAGGGGCTAGGACTGAAGCTTTCTTT
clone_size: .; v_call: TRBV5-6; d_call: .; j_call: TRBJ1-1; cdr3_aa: CASRSLGTEAFF; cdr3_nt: TGTGCCAGCAGGTCCCTCGGCACTGAAGCTTTCTTT
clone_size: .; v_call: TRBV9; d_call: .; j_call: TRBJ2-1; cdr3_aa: CASSGGGGPYNEQFF; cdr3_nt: TGTGCCAGCAGCGGGGGAGGGGGGCCCTACAATGAGCAGTTCTTC
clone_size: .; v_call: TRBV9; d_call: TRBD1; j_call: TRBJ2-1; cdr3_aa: CACSQGAVDEQFF; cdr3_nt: TGTGCCTGCTCCCAGGGGGCAGTGGATGAGCAGTTCTTC
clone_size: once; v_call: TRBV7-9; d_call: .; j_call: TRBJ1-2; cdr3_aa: CASSARTEYGYTF; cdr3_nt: TGTGCCAGCAGCGCTAGGACAGAATATGGCTACACCTTC
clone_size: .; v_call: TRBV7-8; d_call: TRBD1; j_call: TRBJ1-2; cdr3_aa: CASSQFPTGANTF; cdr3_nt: TGTGCCAGCAGCCAATTTCCCACAGGGGCGAACACCTTC
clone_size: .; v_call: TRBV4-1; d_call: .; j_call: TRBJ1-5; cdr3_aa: CASSTDQIAKAQHF; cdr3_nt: TGCGCCAGCAGCACAGACCAGATCGCGAAGGCCCAGCATTTT
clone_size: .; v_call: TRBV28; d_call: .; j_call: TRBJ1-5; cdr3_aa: CASSFGLGKIPQHF; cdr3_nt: TGTGCCAGCAGTTTTGGACTGGGAAAAATCCCCCAGCATTTT
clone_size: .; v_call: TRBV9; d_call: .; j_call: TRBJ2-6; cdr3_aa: CASSVRQGPTGANVLTF; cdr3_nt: TGTGCCAGCAGCGTCAGGCAGGGTCCGACTGGGGCCAACGTCCTGACTTTC
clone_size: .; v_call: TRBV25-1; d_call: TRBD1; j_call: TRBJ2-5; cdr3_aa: CASRGTVQETQYF; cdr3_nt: TGTGCCAGCAGGGGGACAGTCCAAGAGACCCAGTACTTC
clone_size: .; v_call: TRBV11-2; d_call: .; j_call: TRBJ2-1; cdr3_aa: CASSLSNNEQFF; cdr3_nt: TGTGCCAGCAGCTTATCTAACAATGAGCAGTTCTTC
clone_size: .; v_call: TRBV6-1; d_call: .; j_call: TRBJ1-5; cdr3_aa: CASSPGINSNQPQHF; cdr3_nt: TGTGCCAGCAGTCCAGGGATTAATAGCAATCAGCCCCAGCATTTT
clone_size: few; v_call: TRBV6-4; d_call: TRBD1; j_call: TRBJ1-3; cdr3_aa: CASTPRTGWVGNTIYF; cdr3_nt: TGTGCCAGCACTCCACGGACAGGCTGGGTTGGAAACACCATATATTTT
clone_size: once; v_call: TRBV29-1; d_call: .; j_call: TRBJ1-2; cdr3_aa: CSVPGLEAGYTF; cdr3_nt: TGCAGCGTCCCGGGTTTGGAGGCTGGCTACACCTTC
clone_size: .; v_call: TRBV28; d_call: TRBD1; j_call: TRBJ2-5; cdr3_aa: CASSLKQGERKTQYF; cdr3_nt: TGTGCCAGCAGTTTAAAGCAGGGGGAAAGAAAGACCCAGTACTTC
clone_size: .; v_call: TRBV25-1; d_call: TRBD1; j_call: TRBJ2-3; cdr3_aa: CASSQGAATITDTQYF; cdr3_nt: TGTGCCAGTTCACAGGGGGCAGCAACGATCACAGATACGCAGTATTTT
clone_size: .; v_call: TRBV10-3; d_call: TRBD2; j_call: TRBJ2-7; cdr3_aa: CAVGLAGAYEQYF; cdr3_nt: TGTGCCGTCGGACTAGCGGGGGCCTACGAGCAGTACTTC